Shown below are 10 T cell receptor beta chains from a single sample sequenced in a study of T cell repertoires in cytomegalovirus infection. The antigens of these receptors remain unknown. Each CDR3 protein is one row after TCRdb ran MiXCR on the reads. The sample includes 150,000 or so distinct CDR3 sequences, around 30% of them seen just once. This material consisted of CD8+ T cells from cultured PBMCs, taken from culture after CMV antigen stimulation. The receptor source for this set is a human donor in good health (CMV status not recorded). Some clones in this sample may be carry-over from other donors' samples.

This clonotype was counted ten times or more. V gene TRBV6-5 combines with J gene TRBJ1-1; D is unresolved. V lost 0 bases, J lost 0 bases, and 8 bases lay in between. The CDR3 covers 15 residues. The germline CDR1 and CDR2 sequences are MNHEY and SVGAGI. The CDR3 is CASSYSPALNTEAFF. The CDR3, as DNA: TGTGCCAGCAGTTACTCACCAGCTTTGAACACTGAAGCTTTCTTT.

This clonotype was seen a few times. The CDR3, as DNA: TGCAGTGCTAGAGATTGGGGGCGCCATGAGCAGTTCTTC. This encodes CSARDWGRHEQFF. This chain joins TRBV20-1 and TRBJ2-1; a possible D gene is TRBD1 (6 bases). The CDR3 totals 13 residues. CDR1 DFQATT and CDR2 SNEGSKA come from the germline V gene (reference sequence). V dropped 0 bases and J dropped 8 bases, with 11 bases sitting between them.

This clonotype was counted between two and nine times. This chain joins TRBV20-1 and TRBJ2-2; TRBD1 or TRBD2 may be the D gene (5 bases each). Germline CDR1 is DFQATT and CDR2 is SNEGSKA (reference sequence). This CDR3 contains 16 residues. V lost 3 bases and J 5 bases, leaving 19 bases between the germline ends. CDR3 nucleotide sequence: TGCAGTGCTAGGGGTCCGGCAGGGCCGGGGACCGGGGAGCTGTTTTTT. Its translation: CSARGPAGPGTGELFF.

The chain couples TRBV13 to TRBJ1-1; TRBD1 is a possible D gene (5 bases). This CDR3 region has 15 residues. The V end lost 3 bases, the J end lost 1 base, and 12 bases lay between the germline ends. Germline V gene sequence: CDR1 PRHDT, CDR2 FYEKMQ (reference sequence). CDR3 DNA: TGTGCCAGCAGCTTCTTTCCAGGGTCGAACACTGAAGCTTTCTTT. This gives the protein CASSFFPGSNTEAFF.

J is TRBJ1-1 and V is TRBV7-8, with TRBD1 matching over 8 bases. This CDR3 spans 14 amino acids. Per the germline V gene, CDR1 is SGHVS and CDR2 is FQNEAQ. The J segment lost 11 bases and the V segment lost 5 bases, leaving 13 bases of the junction unmatched. CDR3 nucleotide sequence: TGTGCCAGCAGCAACCTGGGACAGGTCGGAAAGGCTTTCTTT. This gives the protein CASSNLGQVGKAFF.

This clonotype was detected only a few times. V usage is TRBV5-4 and J usage is TRBJ1-2; 7 positions agree with TRBD1. The CDR3 totals 14 residues. Germline CDR1 and CDR2: SGHNT and YYREEE (reference sequence). V shed 4 bases, J shed 0 bases, and the junction held 3 bases outside the gene matches. CDR3 DNA: TGTGCCAGCAGCCCGGGACAGACTAACTATGGCTACACCTTC. It codes for CASSPGQTNYGYTF.

DNA of the CDR3: TGTGCCAGCACCACGACAGGGTGGGGCTCTGGGGCCAACGTCCTGACTTTC. Amino acids: CASTTTGWGSGANVLTF. This rearrangement joins TRBV7-9 to TRBJ2-6, with 7 bases that match TRBD1. The CDR3 is 17 residues long. Germline CDR1 is SEHNR and CDR2 is FQNEAQ (reference sequence). Trimming at V came to 7 bases and at J to 0 bases, leaving 9 bases not matched to a gene.

The genes are TRBV28 and TRBJ2-3; the D gene is possibly TRBD1 (6 bases). The CDR3 is 13 residues long. The germline V gene encodes CDR1 MDHEN and CDR2 SYDVKM. V lost 6 bases to trimming and J lost 6 bases, with 13 bases between them. This CDR3 reads CASSSGVLDTQYF. The CDR3 DNA reads as TGTGCCAGCAGCTCAGGGGTCTTGGATACGCAGTATTTT.

This clonotype was seen ten or more times. V gene TRBV7-8 combines with J gene TRBJ2-5; tentatively, D is TRBD1 (6 bases). CDR1 SGHVS and CDR2 FQNEAQ come from the germline V gene. The CDR3 runs to 15 residues. V lost 3 bases, J lost 5 bases, and 16 bases lay in between. CDR3 in DNA: TGTGCCAGCAGCTTCAGAGGTCAGGGGCTGGAGACCCAGTACTTC. Residues: CASSFRGQGLETQYF. The full variable domain, with the rest looked up from reference TRBV7-8 and TRBJ2-5, is GAGVSQSPRYKVAKRGQDVALRCDPISGHVSLFWYQQALGQGPEFLTYFQNEAQLDKSGLPSDRFFAERPEGSVSTLKIQRTQQEDSAVYLCASSFRGQGLETQYFGPGTRLLVL.

Regarding this clonotype: The junction shows a germline mismatch at one end, possibly a read error. The J gene is TRBJ1-2, the V gene TRBV5-6; D perhaps matches TRBD1 (5 bases). From germline, CDR1 is SGHDT and CDR2 YYEEEE. The CDR3 is 14 residues long. CDR3 nucleotides: TGTGCCAACAGCGACGGGTCTGGGGCCTATGGCTACACCTTC. Protein: CANSDGSGAYGYTF.